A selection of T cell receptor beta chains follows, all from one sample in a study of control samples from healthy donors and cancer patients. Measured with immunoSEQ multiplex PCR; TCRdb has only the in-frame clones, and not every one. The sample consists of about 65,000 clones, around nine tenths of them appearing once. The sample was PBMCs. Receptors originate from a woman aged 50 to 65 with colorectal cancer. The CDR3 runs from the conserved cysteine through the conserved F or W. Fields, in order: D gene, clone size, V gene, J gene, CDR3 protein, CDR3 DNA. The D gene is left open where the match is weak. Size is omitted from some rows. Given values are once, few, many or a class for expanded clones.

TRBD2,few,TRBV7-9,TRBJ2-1,CASSYAREGEQFF,TGTGCCAGCAGTTACGCCCGGGAGGGTGAGCAGTTCTTC
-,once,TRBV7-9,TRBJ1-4,CASASVRGNEKLFF,TGTGCCAGCGCCTCGGTCCGGGGTAATGAAAAACTGTTTTTT
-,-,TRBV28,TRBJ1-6,CASSGRDGNSPLHF,TGTGCCAGCAGTGGGCGGGACGGTAATTCACCCCTCCACTTT
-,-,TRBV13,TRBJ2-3,CASSNPLVSTDTQYF,TGTGCCAGCAGCAACCCGTTAGTTAGCACAGATACGCAGTATTTT
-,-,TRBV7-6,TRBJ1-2,CASSLGGRYGYTF,TGTGCCAGCAGCTTAGGCGGACGCTATGGCTACACCTTC
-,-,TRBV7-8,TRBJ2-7,CASSPVGHSGDEQYF,TGTGCCAGCAGCCCCGTGGGGCATTCAGGCGACGAGCAGTACTTC
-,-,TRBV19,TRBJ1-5,CASSPAGSSQPQHF,TGTGCCAGTAGTCCAGCAGGGTCCTCTCAGCCCCAGCATTTT
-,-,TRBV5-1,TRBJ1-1,CASSFWGLDTEAFF,TGCGCCAGCAGCTTTTGGGGCCTGGACACTGAAGCTTTCTTT
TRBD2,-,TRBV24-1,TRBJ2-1,CATSVGGGYNEQFF,TGTGCCACCAGTGTCGGGGGGGGTTACAATGAGCAGTTCTTC
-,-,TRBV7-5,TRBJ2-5,CVRSFLDRFEETQYF,TGTGTCAGAAGCTTCCTCGACAGGTTTGAAGAGACCCAGTACTTC
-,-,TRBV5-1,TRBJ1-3,CASSLDGNYDSSGNTIYF,TGCGCCAGCAGTCTGGACGGGAACTACGACAGCTCTGGAAACACCATATATTTT
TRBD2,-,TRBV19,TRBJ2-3,CASSSIAGDTDTQYF,TGTGCCAGTAGTAGTATAGCGGGAGACACAGATACGCAGTATTTT
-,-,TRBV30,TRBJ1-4,CAWSATVSEKLFF,TGTGCCTGGAGTGCTACAGTGAGCGAAAAACTGTTTTTT
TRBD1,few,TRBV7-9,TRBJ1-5,CASSYGDRNQPQHF,TGTGCCAGCAGCTATGGGGACAGAAATCAGCCCCAGCATTTT
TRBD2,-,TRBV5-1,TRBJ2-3,CASSLSAGETSYTQYF,TGCGCCAGCAGCTTGTCTGCGGGAGAGACGAGCTATACGCAGTATTTT
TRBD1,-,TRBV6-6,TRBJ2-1,CASSYRQGWNEQFF,TGTGCCAGCAGTTACCGACAGGGATGGAATGAGCAGTTCTTC
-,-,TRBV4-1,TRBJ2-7,CASSLSGGSSYEQYF,TGCGCCAGCAGCCTAAGCGGAGGAAGCTCCTACGAGCAGTACTTC
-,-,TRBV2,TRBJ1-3,CASGEGFSGNTIYF,TGTGCCAGCGGGGAGGGCTTCTCTGGAAACACCATATATTTT
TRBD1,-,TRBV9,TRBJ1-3,CASSQTTGRSGNTIYF,TGTGCCAGCAGCCAAACGACAGGGAGGTCTGGAAACACCATATATTTT
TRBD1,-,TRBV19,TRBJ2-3,CASTLGGTGGTDTQYF,TGTGCCAGTACCCTAGGAGGGACAGGGGGCACAGATACGCAGTATTTT
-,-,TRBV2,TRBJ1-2,CASSEGHLLGGYTF,TGTGCCAGCAGTGAAGGACATCTTCTGGGAGGCTACACCTTC
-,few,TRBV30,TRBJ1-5,CAWSVTSDQPQHF,TGTGCCTGGAGTGTCACCTCCGATCAGCCCCAGCATTTT
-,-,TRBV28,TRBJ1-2,CASSLHSRASNYGYTF,TGTGCCAGCAGTCTACACTCCCGGGCTTCTAACTATGGCTACACCTTC
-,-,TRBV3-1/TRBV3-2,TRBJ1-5,CASSQGLGVNNQPQHF,TGTGCCAGCAGCCAAGGTCTTGGGGTGAACAATCAGCCCCAGCATTTT
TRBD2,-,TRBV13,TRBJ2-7,CASSSTSGGYEQYF,TGTGCCAGCAGCTCGACTAGCGGGGGGTACGAGCAGTACTTC
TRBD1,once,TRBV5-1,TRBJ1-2,CASSLTGTGNPQYGYTF,TGCGCCAGCAGCTTAACCGGGACAGGGAATCCTCAATATGGCTACACCTTC
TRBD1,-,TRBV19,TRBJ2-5,CASSETGGRGTQYF,TGTGCCAGTAGTGAAACAGGGGGCCGAGGGACCCAGTACTTC
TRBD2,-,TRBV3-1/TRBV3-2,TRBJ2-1,CASSQGPRWERAGGFGEQFF,TGTGCCAGCAGCCAAGGCCCACGGTGGGAGCGAGCGGGGGGGTTTGGTGAGCAGTTCTTC
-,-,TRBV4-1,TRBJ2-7,CASSQDMGYEQYF,TGCGCCAGCAGCCAAGATATGGGCTACGAGCAGTACTTC
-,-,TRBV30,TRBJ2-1,CAWSDRDEQFF,TGTGCCTGGTCCGATCGGGATGAGCAGTTCTTC
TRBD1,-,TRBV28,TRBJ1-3,CASRAGGTGNTIYF,TGTGCCAGCAGGGCAGGGGGCACTGGAAACACCATATATTTT
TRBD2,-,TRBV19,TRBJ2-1,CASEGRGLDIGNEQFF,TGTGCCTCCGAAGGCAGGGGACTAGATATCGGGAATGAGCAGTTCTTC
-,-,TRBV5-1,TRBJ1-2,CASSLSQTGGEGYTF,TGCGCCAGCAGCTTATCTCAGACCGGAGGAGAAGGCTACACCTTC
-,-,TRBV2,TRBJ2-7,CASGMEAGRTYEQYF,TGTGCCAGCGGAATGGAGGCAGGGAGAACCTACGAGCAGTACTTC
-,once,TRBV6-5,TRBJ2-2,CASKIRIANTGELFF,TGTGCCAGCAAAATCAGGATCGCGAACACCGGGGAGCTGTTTTTT
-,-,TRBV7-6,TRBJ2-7,CASRSFGGREQYF,TGTGCCAGCAGATCCTTCGGGGGTCGGGAGCAGTACTTC
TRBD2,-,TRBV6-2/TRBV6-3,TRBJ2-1,CASSYKDLAGGPSYNEQFF,TGTGCCAGCAGTTACAAGGATCTAGCGGGAGGGCCCTCGTACAATGAGCAGTTCTTC
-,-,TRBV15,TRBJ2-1,CATSRVSSYNEQFF,TGTGCCACCAGCAGAGTGAGCTCCTACAATGAGCAGTTCTTC
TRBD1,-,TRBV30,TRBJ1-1,CAWSLGQGGTEAFF,TGTGCCTGGAGCCTGGGACAGGGTGGCACTGAAGCTTTCTTT
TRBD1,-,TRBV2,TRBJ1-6,CASSVRVTGDSPLHF,TGTGCCAGCAGTGTTAGGGTGACAGGGGATTCACCCCTCCACTTT
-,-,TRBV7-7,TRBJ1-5,CASSLRRGLKISNQPQHF,TGTGCTAGCAGCTTACGTCGGGGACTGAAAATTAGCAATCAGCCCCAGCATTTT
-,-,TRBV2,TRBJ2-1,CTSLGTPGQGLDNEQFF,TGTACTTCACTAGGGACCCCGGGACAAGGGCTAGACAATGAGCAGTTCTTC
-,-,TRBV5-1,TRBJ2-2,CASSLEGRNTGELFF,TGCGCCAGCAGCTTGGAAGGGAGGAACACCGGGGAGCTGTTTTTT
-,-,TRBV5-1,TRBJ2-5,CASSPSGPLAPQETQYF,TGCGCCAGCAGCCCCTCCGGCCCTCTAGCGCCGCAAGAGACCCAGTACTTC
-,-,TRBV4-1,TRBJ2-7,CASSQGQTNEQYF,TGCGCCAGCAGCCAAGGACAGACCAACGAGCAGTACTTC
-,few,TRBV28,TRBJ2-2,CASTPGEAGELFF,TGTGCCAGCACCCCAGGGGAAGCGGGGGAGCTGTTTTTT
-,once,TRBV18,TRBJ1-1,CASSPAFGRGGTEAFF,TGTGCCAGCTCACCGGCCTTTGGCAGGGGTGGCACTGAAGCTTTCTTT
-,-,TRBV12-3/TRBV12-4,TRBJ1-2,CASSLDGTYGYTF,TGTGCCAGCAGTTTAGACGGAACCTATGGCTACACCTTC
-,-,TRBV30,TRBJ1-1,CAWSPMGNTEAFF,TGTGCCTGGAGCCCTATGGGGAACACTGAAGCTTTCTTT
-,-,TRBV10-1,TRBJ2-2,CASSEWAVTGELFF,TGCGCCAGCAGTGAGTGGGCAGTCACCGGGGAGCTGTTTTTT
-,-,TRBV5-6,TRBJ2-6,CASSAESGANVLTF,TGTGCCAGCAGCGCGGAGTCTGGGGCCAACGTCCTGACTTTC
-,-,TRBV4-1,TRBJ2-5,CASSQDRDGTQYF,TGCGCCAGCAGCCAAGACAGGGACGGGACCCAGTACTTC
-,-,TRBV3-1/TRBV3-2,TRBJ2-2,CASSPEPFLGELFF,TGTGCCAGCAGCCCCGAACCTTTCTTGGGGGAGCTGTTTTTT
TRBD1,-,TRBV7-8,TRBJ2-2,CASSLRDRGATGELFF,TGTGCCAGCAGCTTAAGGGACAGGGGGGCCACCGGGGAGCTGTTTTTT
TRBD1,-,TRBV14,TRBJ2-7,CASSQDRVGQVRYF,TGTGCCAGCAGCCAAGATAGGGTAGGACAGGTCCGGTACTTC
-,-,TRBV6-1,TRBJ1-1,CASSEQGMNTEAFF,TGTGCCAGCAGTGAACAGGGGATGAACACTGAAGCTTTCTTT
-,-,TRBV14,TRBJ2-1,CASSRYGGELTYNEQFF,TGTGCCAGCAGCCGATACGGCGGGGAGTTAACCTACAATGAGCAGTTCTTC
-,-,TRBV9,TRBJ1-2,CASSVDYVEGRGYTF,TGTGCCAGCAGCGTAGATTATGTTGAGGGGCGCGGCTACACCTTC
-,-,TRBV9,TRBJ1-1,CASSPDGYTEAFF,TGTGCCAGCAGCCCCGATGGTTACACTGAAGCTTTCTTT